A single sample is the source of the 22 T cell receptor beta chains below, sequenced in a study of cytomegalovirus exposure and HLA in healthy donors (dated by TCRdb to between 2016 and 2019). Libraries were constructed by the immunoSEQ multiplex PCR assay. For the multiplex PCR, a mixture combining 60 forward primers for TCR Vbeta segments and 13 reverse primers for TCR Jbeta segments was used. What TCRdb holds here is the immuneACCESS table cut down to in-frame rearrangements. Part of the clones is not present; checked against another copy, under half of the missing clones reflect an unresolved V gene, and the others are unexplained. Counted in this sample were 110,000 or so clones; 65% to 90% of them appeared once. Roughly 2% of the sample belongs to the ten largest clones. Sequenced input: PBMCs. The receptors here all came from a woman aged 25-40 years in good health and CMV-seronegative.

This chain links TRBV4-3 with TRBJ1-2; weak D call: TRBD1 (5 bases). This CDR3 has 15 amino acids. Germline-derived CDR1 and CDR2 are LGHNA and YSLEER. V was pared by 0 bases and J by 4 bases, with 12 bases between. This CDR3 is CASSQDLGRFYGYTF. CDR3 coding DNA: TGCGCCAGCAGCCAAGATCTGGGGCGCTTCTATGGCTACACCTTC.

This sequence joins TRBV11-1 and TRBJ2-7; 7 bases are shared with TRBD2. Trimming removed 5 bases from V and 2 bases from J; junction bases left unmatched: 9. The CDR3 runs 15 residues. Germline CDR1 is SGHAT and CDR2 is FQDESV (reference sequence). The DNA of the CDR3 is TGTGCCAGCAGCCACTCGGGAGGCTCTACCTACGAGCAGTACTTC. It yields the protein CASSHSGGSTYEQYF. The variable domain in full, completed from reference TRBV11-1 and TRBJ2-7, reads EAEVAQSPRYKITEKSQAVAFWCDPISGHATLYWYRQILGQGPELLVQFQDESVVDDSQLPKDRFSAERLKGVDSTLKIQPAELGDSAMYLCASSHSGGSTYEQYFGPGTRLTVT.

This chain uses TRBV6-6 with TRBJ2-7, with a tentative D call TRBD2 (6 bases). V shed 2 bases and J shed 2 bases, with 13 bases lying between them. Germline loops: CDR1 MNHNY, CDR2 SVGAGI (reference sequence). This CDR3 contains 15 residues. The CDR3 protein is CASSYRTGGTYEQYF. The CDR3 DNA reads as TGTGCCAGCAGTTACCGGACTGGCGGGACCTACGAGCAGTACTTC.

The J gene is TRBJ2-3, the V gene TRBV5-6, with 9 bases fitting TRBD2. V lost 0 bases and J lost 5; bases outside the gene matches: 7. CDR1 and CDR2 (germline): SGHDT, YYEEEE. The length of the CDR3 is 16 residues. The CDR3: CASSLGSSGSLDTQYF. As DNA, the CDR3 is TGTGCCAGCAGCTTGGGGAGTAGCGGGAGTTTAGATACGCAGTATTTT. Complete variable domain (other parts from reference TRBV5-6 and TRBJ2-3): DAGVTQSPTHLIKTRGQQVTLRCSPKSGHDTVSWYQQALGQGPQFIFQYYEEEERQRGNFPDRFSGHQFPNYSSELNVNALLLGDSALYLCASSLGSSGSLDTQYFGPGTRLTVL.

This chain's CDR3 is CASSKTSQFTDTQYF. The CDR3 DNA sequence: TGTGCCAGCAGCAAGACTAGCCAGTTCACAGATACGCAGTATTTT. The rearrangement links TRBV5-8 to TRBJ2-3, with TRBD2 identical over 7 bases. The CDR3 has 15 residues. Germline CDR1 SGHTS, CDR2 YDEGEE. V shed 4 bases, J shed 2 bases, and the junction held 7 bases outside the gene matches.

There are a few counts of this clone. V is TRBV15 and J is TRBJ1-2; D is uncertain. Germline loops: CDR1 LNHNV, CDR2 YYDKDF (reference sequence). The V end was cut by 0 bases, the J end by 7 bases, with 12 bases between. CDR3 length: 14 amino acids. CDR3 bases: TGTGCCACCAGCAGAGATGGGCCCCTTCTTGGCTACACCTTC. Its protein product is CATSRDGPLLGYTF.

The chain recombines TRBV10-1 with TRBJ2-7, with a possible D match to TRBD2 (5 bases). V dropped 3 bases and J dropped 0 bases, with 9 bases sitting between them. The CDR3 is made up of 14 amino acids. Germline V gene lookup returns CDR1 WNHNN and CDR2 SYGVQD (reference sequence). The CDR3 spells CASSESGSSYEQYF. CDR3 DNA sequence: TGCGCCAGCAGTGAAAGCGGTTCCTCCTACGAGCAGTACTTC.

CDR3 region: CASSTRSRRGGYTF. DNA of the CDR3: TGTGCCAGCAGTACGAGATCTAGGAGGGGTGGCTACACCTTC. This rearrangement joins TRBV28 to TRBJ1-2, with D possibly being TRBD1 (5 bases). V gave up 5 bases and J gave up 7 bases, with 17 bases separating them. CDR3 length equals 14 residues. Germline CDR1 MDHEN, CDR2 SYDVKM.

V and J are TRBV4-1 and TRBJ2-7; TRBD1 aligns across 7 bases. The CDR3 covers 15 residues. Germline CDR1 and CDR2: MGHRA and YSYEKL. J lost 1 base, V lost 4 bases, and 7 bases had no gene match. DNA of the CDR3: TGCGCCAGCAGCCTCCGGACAGGTTTTTCCTACGAGCAGTACTTC. It encodes CASSLRTGFSYEQYF.

Only one count was recorded for this clone. This rearrangement joins TRBV29-1 to TRBJ1-1; 8 nucleotides agree with TRBD1. The length of the CDR3 is 13 residues. The junction had 4 bases not matched to a gene; V was cut back by 6 bases and J by 1 base. Germline-derived CDR1 and CDR2 are SQVTM and ANQGSEA. The CDR3 sequence is CSVAGGANTEAFF. The CDR3 coding sequence is TGCAGCGTGGCAGGGGGCGCGAACACTGAAGCTTTCTTT.

The J gene is TRBJ1-3, the V gene TRBV10-1; D call uncertain. V lost 0 bases and J lost 4, with 10 bases in between. This CDR3 spans 15 amino acids. Germline assignment: CDR1 WNHNN and CDR2 SYGVQD (reference sequence). The DNA of the CDR3 is TGCGCCAGCAGTGAGTCCTCCGGGATGGGAAACACCATATATTTT. Translating it yields CASSESSGMGNTIYF.

The CDR3 coding sequence is TGTGCCAGCAGGAAGGGGGACGGGGCCCGCCACGAGCCCCAGCATTTT. Encoded protein: CASRKGDGARHEPQHF. The chain employs TRBV6-6 and TRBJ1-5; a weak D match, TRBD1 (6 bases). The germline V gene encodes CDR1 MNHNY and CDR2 SVGAGI (reference sequence). The V end lost 6 bases, the J end lost 8 bases, and 23 bases lay between the germline ends. The CDR3 covers 16 residues.

This clone was observed a handful of times. This chain connects TRBV10-3 to TRBJ1-3; 10 bases align to TRBD1. Germline-derived CDR1 and CDR2 are ENHRY and SYGVKD. The CDR3 is 15 residues long. V gave up 4 bases and J gave up 6 bases; unmatched junction bases: 6. The CDR3 sequence: CAISARTGGENTIYF. The CDR3 coding sequence is TGTGCCATCAGTGCCAGGACAGGGGGTGAAAACACCATATATTTT.

Turning to this clone: The junction and the germline gene differ at one end; a read error may be behind it. The V call is TRBV7-9, the J call TRBJ1-5; no clear D. Germline assignment: CDR1 SEHNR and CDR2 FQNEAQ (reference sequence). The CDR3 runs to 17 residues. Here the CDR3 reads CSSSLDVEADSNQPQHF. The CDR3 nucleotides read TGTTCCAGCAGCTTAGACGTTGAGGCGGATAGCAATCAGCCCCAGCATTTT.

The rearrangement joins TRBV7-8 to TRBJ2-1, with D possibly TRBD2 on 5 matching bases. The CDR3 consists of 13 residues. V gave up 6 bases and J gave up 9 bases, with 15 bases separating them. CDR1 SGHVS and CDR2 FQNEAQ come from the germline V gene. The CDR3 sequence: CASRRTGSGEQFF. CDR3 coding DNA: TGTGCCAGCAGAAGGACTGGGTCTGGTGAGCAGTTCTTC.

This rearrangement joins TRBV7-8 to TRBJ1-5, with D maybe TRBD1 (5 bases). The germline V and J ends were trimmed by 8 bases and 0 bases, with 11 bases remaining between them. The CDR3 loop spans 14 amino acids. CDR1 SGHVS and CDR2 FQNEAQ come from the germline V gene. This CDR3 is CASAMGGSNQPQHF. The CDR3 nucleotides read TGTGCCAGCGCAATGGGGGGTAGCAATCAGCCCCAGCATTTT.

The V call is TRBV5-4, the J call TRBJ1-2; possible D gene TRBD1, 6 bases. Germline V gene sequence: CDR1 SGHNT, CDR2 YYREEE (reference sequence). This CDR3 has 14 amino acids. V lost 3 bases and J lost 8, with 17 bases in between. The CDR3 coding sequence is TGTGCCAGCAGCTGGGCGGGGGGGGCTGGGGGCTACACCTTC. It is translated as CASSWAGGAGGYTF.

J is TRBJ1-2 and V is TRBV5-1, with D uncertain. Germline V lookup: CDR1 SGHRS, CDR2 YFSETQ. The CDR3 runs to 15 residues. V lost 0 bases to trimming and J lost 1 base, with 10 bases between them. CDR3 DNA: TGCGCCAGCAGCTTGGGACTCACCGGTAACTATGGCTACACCTTC. Amino acid sequence: CASSLGLTGNYGYTF.

This clone is a singleton in its sample. The genes are TRBV27 and TRBJ2-3, with D perhaps matching TRBD2 (5 bases). The CDR3 consists of 14 residues. The germline CDR1 and CDR2 sequences are MNHEY and SMNVEV (reference sequence). Trimming shortened V by 3 bases and J by 6 bases, and 13 bases separated the two germline ends. In nucleotides, the CDR3 is TGTGCCAGCAGTTTCGCTAGCTCCCTTGATACGCAGTATTTT. Translated, it gives CASSFASSLDTQYF.

DNA of the CDR3: TGTGCCAGCAAAAGACTAGCGGGAGGGAAGTCCCCCGAGCAGTACTTC. Encoded protein: CASKRLAGGKSPEQYF. The rearrangement joins TRBV28 to TRBJ2-7; 14 bases agree with TRBD2. This CDR3 contains 16 residues. Germline V gene sequence: CDR1 MDHEN, CDR2 SYDVKM. J gave up 6 bases and V 7 bases, and 11 bases lay outside the gene matches. The full variable domain, completed using reference TRBV28 and TRBJ2-7, is DVKVTQSSRYLVKRTGEKVFLECVQDMDHENMFWYRQDPGLGLRLIYFSYDVKMKEKGDIPEGYSVSREKKERFSLILESASTNQTSMYLCASKRLAGGKSPEQYFGPGTRLTVT.

This clone was seen more than once but under ten times. This rearrangement joins TRBV7-2 to TRBJ2-1; D may be TRBD2 (7 bases). Trimming shortened V by 1 base and J by 6 bases, and 10 bases separated the two germline ends. Germline-derived CDR1 and CDR2 are SGHTA and FQGNSA. The CDR3 is made up of 14 amino acids. The DNA of the CDR3 is TGTGCCAGCAGCTTAGGCCGGGGGGCCAATGAGCAGTTCTTC. The encoded protein is CASSLGRGANEQFF.

The J gene is TRBJ2-7, the V gene TRBV10-2; tentatively, D is TRBD1 (8 bases). The CDR3 has 14 amino acids. Germline values: CDR1 WSHSY, CDR2 SAAADI. Deletions cut 8 bases from V and 3 bases from J, with 17 bases between. CDR3 protein: CASAEQGEGYEQYF. The DNA for the CDR3 is TGCGCCAGCGCCGAACAGGGGGAGGGCTACGAGCAGTACTTC.